The rows below give T cell receptor beta chains drawn from one sample of a study of T cells in Graves' hyperthyroidism and ophthalmopathy. TCRdb used MiXCR to reprocess the multiplex PCR reads, holding one entry per CDR3 protein. The sample records some 600,000 distinct CDR3 sequences, approximately 15% being singletons. Sequencing was done on a sample of blood. The receptor set was obtained from a woman younger than 45 with Graves' hyperthyroidism that later progressed to Graves' ophthalmopathy. CDR3s include the opening cysteine and the closing phenylalanine or tryptophan. The D gene is left open where the match is weak. Only part of the rows carry a size: once, few, many, or a class if the clone is expanded.

>TRBJ2-7|18|many|TRBV7-9|TRBD1
CASSLPRLPGTGGYEQYF
TGTGCCAGCAGCTTACCACGTCTCCCCGGGACAGGGGGGTACGAGCAGTACTTC
>TRBJ2-3|17|many|TRBV24-1|TRBD1
CATSDPPGQVATDTQYF
TGTGCCACCAGTGACCCCCCGGGACAGGTTGCAACAGATACGCAGTATTTT
>TRBJ2-7|11|-|TRBV5-6|-
CASSWDVEQYF
TGTGCCAGCAGCTGGGACGTCGAGCAGTACTTC
>TRBJ2-1|17|few|TRBV9|TRBD2
CASSVDPSGGPGNEQFF
TGTGCCAGCAGCGTAGATCCTAGCGGGGGGCCTGGCAATGAGCAGTTCTTC
>TRBJ2-3|14|many|TRBV20-1|TRBD2
CSAERAGVADTQYF
TGCAGTGCTGAGAGGGCGGGAGTGGCAGATACGCAGTATTTT
>TRBJ1-4|21|many|TRBV5-5|TRBD1
CASSFFWITGLRGTGDEKLFF
TGTGCCAGCAGCTTCTTTTGGATTACGGGTCTTAGAGGGACAGGGGATGAAAAACTGTTTTTT
>TRBJ2-1|15|many|TRBV11-2|TRBD2
CASSLSGIGYNEQFF
TGTGCCAGCAGCCTTAGCGGGATTGGCTACAATGAGCAGTTCTTC
>TRBJ2-1|17|-|TRBV20-1|TRBD2
CSARAELAGLRYNEQFF
TGCAGTGCTAGAGCAGAACTAGCGGGATTGAGGTACAATGAGCAGTTCTTC
>TRBJ2-7|12|-|TRBV12-3/TRBV12-4|-
CATSDSHYEQYF
TGTGCCACCAGTGACTCCCACTACGAGCAGTACTTC
>TRBJ1-5|16|many|TRBV3-1|-
CASSQDDPKRNQPQHF
TGTGCCAGCAGCCAAGATGATCCCAAACGCAATCAGCCCCAGCATTTT
>TRBJ2-7|13|many|TRBV10-3|-
CATGLDANYEQYF
TGTGCCACCGGCTTGGACGCGAACTACGAGCAGTACTTC
>TRBJ2-2|18|-|TRBV4-3|TRBD2
CASSQSAGGYANTGELFF
TGCGCCAGCAGCCAATCAGCGGGGGGGTACGCGAACACCGGGGAGCTGTTTTTT
>TRBJ1-1|15|many|TRBV6-2/TRBV6-3|TRBD1
CASSSPRTGSTEAFF
TGTGCCAGCAGCTCCCCACGGACAGGGTCCACTGAAGCTTTCTTT
>TRBJ1-1|14|-|TRBV7-2|TRBD1
CASRKGQGDTEAFF
TGTGCCAGCAGGAAGGGACAGGGGGACACTGAAGCTTTCTTT
>TRBJ2-2|15|many|TRBV7-2|TRBD1
CASSVRQGNTGELFF
TGTGCCAGCAGCGTCCGACAGGGCAACACCGGGGAGCTGTTTTTT
>TRBJ1-2|13|many|TRBV6-5|TRBD1
CASRLQGTGGYTF
TGTGCCAGCAGATTACAGGGGACTGGAGGCTACACCTTC
>TRBJ1-5|14|many|TRBV2|TRBD1
CASGQDYSNQPQHF
TGTGCCAGCGGACAGGACTATAGCAATCAGCCCCAGCATTTT
>TRBJ1-4|14|-|TRBV19|-
CASSVPPGAAKLFF
TGTGCCAGTAGTGTCCCCCCGGGGGCAGCTAAACTGTTTTTT
>TRBJ1-2|13|many|TRBV11-1|-
CASSDGWPYGYTF
TGTGCCAGCAGCGACGGCTGGCCCTATGGCTACACCTTC
>TRBJ1-3|13|many|TRBV19|-
CASGGMRGNTIYF
TGTGCCAGCGGGGGAATGCGGGGAAACACCATATATTTT
>TRBJ1-2|13|many|TRBV2|TRBD1
CASSKDRGLGYTF
TGTGCCAGCAGTAAAGACAGGGGGCTCGGCTACACCTTC
>TRBJ2-3|17|few|TRBV3-1|TRBD1
CASSLPAGTGRSDTQYF
TGTGCCAGCAGCCTTCCAGCCGGGACAGGGCGATCAGATACGCAGTATTTT
>TRBJ2-3|13|many|TRBV13|TRBD2
CASSLREIDTQYF
TGTGCCAGCAGCTTGCGGGAGATTGATACGCAGTATTTT
>TRBJ2-3|14|many|TRBV28|-
CASSLDSRTDTQYF
TGTGCCAGCAGTTTGGACAGTCGCACAGATACGCAGTATTTT
>TRBJ2-3|15|once|TRBV18|-
CASSPGQYDTDTQYF
TGTGCCAGCTCACCAGGACAGTATGACACAGATACGCAGTATTTT
>TRBJ2-3|11|many|TRBV20-1|-
CSATWGGPQYF
TGCAGTGCTACCTGGGGGGGGCCGCAGTATTTT
>TRBJ2-7|17|few|TRBV4-1|-
CASSQDGSPRRGDEQYF
TGCGCCAGCAGCCAAGACGGGAGCCCCCGGAGGGGCGACGAGCAGTACTTC
>TRBJ2-3|16|many|TRBV11-2|-
CASSLEVGSWGDTQYF
TGTGCCAGCAGCTTAGAAGTAGGGTCGTGGGGAGATACGCAGTATTTT
>TRBJ1-2|13|few|TRBV10-3|-
CAITETVNYGYTF
TGTGCCATCACCGAGACGGTTAACTATGGCTACACCTTC
>TRBJ2-7|14|many|TRBV20-1|TRBD2
CSARRTSDPYEQYF
TGCAGTGCTAGACGGACTAGCGATCCCTACGAGCAGTACTTC
>TRBJ2-7|14|many|TRBV3-1|-
CASSQEFGLWEQYF
TGTGCCAGCAGCCAAGAGTTCGGTTTGTGGGAGCAGTACTTC
>TRBJ2-7|14|few|TRBV29-1|TRBD1
CSVAGTDRGDEQYF
TGCAGCGTTGCTGGGACGGACAGGGGAGACGAGCAGTACTTC
>TRBJ1-2|15|many|TRBV4-3|-
CASSQGIAANYGYTF
TGCGCCAGCAGCCAAGGGATTGCTGCTAACTATGGCTACACCTTC
>TRBJ1-1|13|few|TRBV20-1|-
CSARKQLNTEAFF
TGCAGTGCTAGGAAACAGTTGAACACTGAAGCTTTCTTT
>TRBJ1-1|14|few|TRBV3-1|-
CASSQATGGLQAFF
TGTGCCAGCAGCCAAGCCACGGGGGGGCTACAAGCTTTCTTT
>TRBJ2-4|14|many|TRBV11-3|TRBD1
CASSPRTGGNIQYF
TGTGCCAGCAGCCCCCGGACAGGGGGGAACATTCAGTACTTC
>TRBJ1-4|15|many|TRBV12-3/TRBV12-4|-
CASSSPTTFNEKLFF
TGTGCCAGCTCCTCGCCGACAACCTTTAATGAAAAACTGTTTTTT
>TRBJ1-2|14|few|TRBV12-3/TRBV12-4|-
CASSLSPAGDGYTF
TGTGCCAGCAGTTTATCACCCGCTGGGGATGGCTACACCTTC
>TRBJ1-2|15|few|TRBV25-1|-
CASSEWAPLNCGYTF
TGTGCCAGCAGTGAATGGGCGCCCCTAAATTGCGGCTACACCTTC
>TRBJ2-7|14|-|TRBV3-1|-
CASSQVSEPYEQYF
TGTGCCAGCAGCCAAGTTAGCGAACCCTACGAGCAGTACTTC
>TRBJ2-1|14|few|TRBV11-3|TRBD2
CASSHTSGYNEQFF
TGTGCCAGCAGCCATACTAGCGGGTACAATGAGCAGTTCTTC
>TRBJ2-3|15|many|TRBV28|-
CASSFLGPRTDTQYF
TGTGCCAGCAGTTTCCTTGGCCCCCGCACAGATACGCAGTATTTT
>TRBJ1-2|14|-|TRBV12-3/TRBV12-4|-
CASSLLRVGYGYTF
TGTGCCAGCAGTTTGCTACGGGTAGGCTATGGCTACACCTTC
>TRBJ1-3|15|many|TRBV10-3|-
CAISEPAGSGNTIYF
TGTGCCATCAGTGAGCCAGCAGGTAGTGGAAACACCATATATTTT
>TRBJ2-1|16|many|TRBV7-3|TRBD2
CASSPGGGRASNEQFF
TGTGCCAGCAGCCCCGGGGGCGGGAGGGCCAGTAATGAGCAGTTCTTC
>TRBJ2-7|12|many|TRBV20-1|-
CSASGVVYEQYF
TGCAGTGCTAGCGGGGTGGTCTACGAGCAGTACTTC
>TRBJ2-3|16|-|TRBV4-1|-
CASSQVKSGSTDTQYF
TGCGCCAGCAGCCAAGTTAAGTCGGGAAGCACAGATACGCAGTATTTT
>TRBJ1-6|14|many|TRBV30|-
CAWNMYIGNSPLHF
TGTGCCTGGAACATGTACATCGGGAATTCACCCCTCCACTTT